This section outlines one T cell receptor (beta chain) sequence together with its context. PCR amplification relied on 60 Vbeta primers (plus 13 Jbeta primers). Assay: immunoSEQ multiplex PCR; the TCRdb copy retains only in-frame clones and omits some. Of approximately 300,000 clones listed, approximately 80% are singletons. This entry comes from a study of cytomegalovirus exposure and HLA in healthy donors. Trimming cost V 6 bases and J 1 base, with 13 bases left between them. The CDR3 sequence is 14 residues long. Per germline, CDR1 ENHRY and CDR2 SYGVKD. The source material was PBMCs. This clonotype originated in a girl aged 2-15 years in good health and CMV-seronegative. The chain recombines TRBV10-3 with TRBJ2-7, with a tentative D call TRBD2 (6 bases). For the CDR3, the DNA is TGTGCCATCAGCGGAGGGGCCCCTTCCTACGAGCAGTACTTC. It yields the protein CAISGGAPSYEQYF.